The source of this T cell receptor (beta chain) is a study of blood T cell repertoires in COVID-19. Overall study: There were acute and convalescent COVID-19 samples, and they came from the United States, Italy and Spain. The cDNA or gDNA used as material had been derived from T cells, B-cell-depleted T cells, or PBMCs.

Methods used by the authors: From reference gene primer amplification, estimates of nucleated cell counts were derived. The repertoire was sequenced with immunoSEQ multiplex PCR; TCRdb's copy has only in-frame clones and lacks some. V and J calls and clone size are those listed in that table; D and trimming were worked out from the DNA. This sample has 80,000 to 90,000 clones, with roughly 89% found just once. The sequence was obtained from a man aged 55 to 70 with acute or convalescent COVID-19. Sequenced input: peripheral blood.

CDR3 amino acids: CASSLAGGAQETQYF. Written as DNA, the CDR3 is TGTGCCAGCAGCCTCGCCGGGGGGGCCCAAGAGACCCAGTACTTC. The rearrangement links TRBV9 to TRBJ2-5, with 8 bases aligning to TRBD2. This CDR3 has 15 amino acids. With V trimmed by 4 bases and J by 1 base, 6 bases remained unmatched. The V gene's germline CDR1 is SGDLS and CDR2 YYNGEE.